These 18 T cell receptor beta chains came from one sample sequenced in a study of blood T cell repertoires in COVID-19 (TCRdb year 2020). The library was generated by the immunoSEQ multiplex PCR assay. Drawn from immuneACCESS, this table holds only the in-frame rearrangements with V and J called that TCRdb kept. Clones are partly lost; checked studies trace under half to an unresolved V gene and leave the rest unexplained. For this sample the table gives around 310,000 clones, of which roughly 90% were detected only once. The top ten clones comprise approximately 4% of the sample. The sequenced sample consisted of peripheral blood. Receptors were obtained from a woman between 50 and 59 years old with active or convalescent COVID-19.

The CDR3 sequence: CASSILRAEAFF. For the CDR3, the DNA is TGTGCCAGCAGTATACTGAGGGCTGAAGCTTTCTTT. The chain joins TRBV27 to TRBJ1-1; D remains ambiguous. The CDR3 length is 12 residues. V was clipped by 5 bases and J by 6 bases, with 10 bases between them. CDR1 and CDR2 (germline): MNHEY, SMNVEV (reference sequence).

The chain links TRBV25-1 to TRBJ1-3; TRBD1 is a possible D gene (5 bases). The CDR3 extends over 17 amino acids. V shed 4 bases and J shed 0 bases, with 16 bases lying between them. Germline values: CDR1 MGHDK, CDR2 SYGVNS. The CDR3 here is CASSGLGRESSGNTIYF. CDR3 coding DNA: TGTGCCAGCAGTGGTTTGGGCAGGGAAAGCTCTGGAAACACCATATATTTT.

This clone was counted a few times. The V call is TRBV28, the J call TRBJ1-6; TRBD1 aligns across 9 bases. The length of the CDR3 is 15 residues. Unmatched junction bases numbered 4, after V lost 4 bases and J lost 6 bases. Germline V gene lookup returns CDR1 MDHEN and CDR2 SYDVKM. The CDR3, as DNA: TGTGCCAGCAGTTCAACAGGGGGCTTTAATTCACCCCTCCACTTT. It specifies CASSSTGGFNSPLHF.

The V call is TRBV19, the J call TRBJ1-2; perhaps TRBD1 as D (5 bases). This CDR3 has 14 amino acids. V was clipped by 8 bases and J by 5 bases, with 18 bases between them. The V gene's germline CDR1 is LNHDA and CDR2 SQIVND (reference sequence). The CDR3 DNA follows: TGTGCCAGTTCGCAGGGTATATTGAGTTATGGCTACACCTTC. This encodes CASSQGILSYGYTF.

This clone has just a few counts. The chain employs TRBV7-9 and TRBJ1-5; the match to TRBD1 covers 9 bases. The length of the CDR3 is 15 residues. The V gene end was trimmed by 5 bases and the J gene end by 9 bases; junction bases not matched to a gene: 11. CDR1 is SEHNR, CDR2 FQNEAQ, per germline (reference sequence). CDR3 amino acids: CASSLDGTGNRPQHF. In DNA form, the CDR3 reads TGTGCCAGCAGCCTAGACGGGACAGGGAACCGGCCCCAGCATTTT.

This chain joins TRBV7-9 and TRBJ1-2; 8 positions match TRBD1. In germline, CDR1 is SEHNR, CDR2 FQNEAQ (reference sequence). V gave up 1 base and J gave up 7 bases; unmatched junction bases: 11. CDR3 length: 16 amino acids. CDR3 amino acids: CASSLGDLDRVLGYTF. DNA for the CDR3: TGTGCCAGCAGCTTAGGTGACTTGGACAGGGTCCTTGGCTACACCTTC. The entire variable domain, with the rest obtained from reference TRBV7-9 and TRBJ1-2, is as follows: DTGVSQNPRHKITKRGQNVTFRCDPISEHNRLYWYRQTLGQGPEFLTYFQNEAQLEKSRLLSDRFSAERPKGSFSTLEIQRTEQGDSAMYLCASSLGDLDRVLGYTFGSGTRLTVV.

This sequence joins TRBV5-4 and TRBJ2-5; 11 bases line up with TRBD2. V trimming: 0 bases; J trimming: 14 bases; junction bases outside the gene matches: 6. The CDR3 length is 13 residues. The germline V gene has CDR1 SGHNT and CDR2 YYREEE (reference sequence). The CDR3 coding sequence is TGTGCCAGCAGCTTGGGGACTAGCGGGCCGATTTACTTC. It is translated as CASSLGTSGPIYF. Supplemented by reference TRBV5-4 and TRBJ2-5, the full variable domain reads ETGVTQSPTHLIKTRGQQVTLRCSSQSGHNTVSWYQQALGQGPQFIFQYYREEENGRGNFPPRFSGLQFPNYSSELNVNALELDDSALYLCASSLGTSGPIYFGPGTRLLVL.

The J gene is TRBJ2-4, the V gene TRBV20-1, with D perhaps matching TRBD2 (6 bases). In germline, CDR1 is DFQATT, CDR2 SNEGSKA (reference sequence). The CDR3 consists of 13 residues. Trimming left V 3 bases short and J 8 bases short, with 14 bases between. CDR3 DNA sequence: TGCAGTGCTAGTCTACGGGGGATTGACATTCAGTACTTC. The encoded protein is CSASLRGIDIQYF.

This chain links TRBV30 with TRBJ2-7; possibly TRBD2 for D (5 bases). V was pared by 1 base and J by 4 bases, with 5 bases between. Looked up from germline, CDR1 is GTSNPN and CDR2 is SVGIG (reference sequence). This CDR3 region has 11 residues. The CDR3 nucleotides are TGTGCCTGGAGTGGCGGGTACGAGCAGTACTTC. It encodes CAWSGGYEQYF.

Turning to this clone: Being one base from a much bigger clone, this may be a read error. CDR3 sequence: CASRSDRKGPGYTF. CDR3 nucleotides: TGTGCCAGTAGGTCGGACAGGAAGGGGCCGGGCTACACCTTC. The J gene is TRBJ1-2, the V gene TRBV19; TRBD1 matches 7 bases. CDR3 size: 14 residues. With 6 bases clipped from V and 8 bases from J, the junction kept 12 bases outside the gene matches. The germline CDR1 and CDR2 sequences are LNHDA and SQIVND (reference sequence).

This clone was detected a few times. The rearrangement links TRBV11-3 to TRBJ2-7, with D tentatively TRBD2 (5 bases). The CDR3 is 17 residues long. Germline-derived CDR1 and CDR2 are SGHNT and YENEEA. Trimming stripped 0 bases from V and 3 bases from J, with 18 bases between. CDR3 nucleotide sequence: TGTGCCAGCAGCTTAGAGGGCCTAGCTTCCTCCGGCTACGAGCAGTACTTC. Protein product: CASSLEGLASSGYEQYF.

The rearrangement uses TRBV7-9 and TRBJ2-7; 7 nucleotides agree with TRBD2. Germline lookup yields CDR1 SEHNR and CDR2 FQNEAQ (reference sequence). The CDR3 is 17 amino acids. The ends lost 5 bases at V and 2 bases at J; junction bases unmatched: 15. The CDR3 protein is CASSPPLRTSSTYEQYF. The CDR3 DNA reads TGTGCCAGCAGCCCGCCACTCCGGACTAGTAGTACCTACGAGCAGTACTTC.

The chain links TRBV4-2 to TRBJ1-1; a possible D gene is TRBD1 (6 bases). V was pared by 1 base and J by 1 base, with 7 bases between. Germline CDR1 LGHNA, CDR2 YNFKEQ. The CDR3 length is 14 residues. CDR3 amino acids: CASSQGDTNTEAFF. In nucleotides, the CDR3 is TGTGCCAGCAGCCAAGGGGACACGAACACTGAAGCTTTCTTT.

The table lists this clone with a count of one. The chain carries TRBV7-8 and TRBJ2-7; TRBD1 might be the D (6 bases). The CDR3 has 14 residues. Trimming left V 5 bases short and J 1 base short, with 12 bases between. CDR1 and CDR2 (germline): SGHVS, FQNEAQ. The DNA of the CDR3 is TGTGCCAGCAGCACTGGGACATTATCCTACGAGCAGTACTTC. Protein product: CASSTGTLSYEQYF.

The V call is TRBV3-1 (or the pseudogene TRBV3-2), the J call TRBJ1-4; no clear D. V was clipped by 2 bases and J by 2 bases, with 6 bases between them. Germline CDR1 and CDR2: LGHDT and YNNKEL (reference sequence). There are 14 residues in the CDR3. The CDR3 loop is CASSQIRTNEKLFF. In DNA form, the CDR3 reads TGTGCCAGCAGCCAAATCAGGACTAATGAAAAACTGTTTTTT.

As concerns this clone: The same CDR3 is also encoded by other DNA sequences in this sample. J is TRBJ1-3 and V is TRBV9, with D unclear. Germline V lookup: CDR1 SGDLS, CDR2 YYNGEE. Trimming took 0 bases from V and 0 from J, leaving 7 bases between them. There are 15 residues in the CDR3. The CDR3 nucleotides are TGTGCCAGCAGCGTAGACGGGAGCTCTGGAAACACCATATATTTT. Translating gives CASSVDGSSGNTIYF.

This chain links TRBV7-2 with TRBJ1-4; TRBD1 is a possible D gene (5 bases). V shed 0 bases and J shed 3 bases, with 11 bases lying between them. The CDR3 consists of 16 residues. Looked up from germline, CDR1 is SGHTA and CDR2 is FQGNSA. CDR3 amino acids: CASSLAKRQPNEKLFF. The CDR3 bases are TGTGCCAGCAGCTTAGCGAAAAGACAGCCTAATGAAAAACTGTTTTTT.

The gene calls are TRBV5-4 and TRBJ1-2; 9 nucleotides line up with TRBD1. With 3 bases clipped from V and 0 bases from J, the junction kept 6 bases outside the gene matches. In germline, CDR1 is SGHNT, CDR2 YYREEE (reference sequence). There are 16 residues in the CDR3. CDR3 region: CASSSKDRGPNYGYTF. The CDR3 DNA follows: TGTGCCAGCAGCTCTAAGGACAGGGGCCCTAACTATGGCTACACCTTC.